This TCR beta chain appears in the sequencing data of a study of OX40 agonist ivuxolimab in advanced cancers. Study summary: Mean age around 64 years, range about 20 to 79; around 80% male.

Only in-frame clones appear in the TCRdb table, and some are missing; sequencing was by immunoSEQ multiplex PCR. Here the sample spans 30,000 or so clones, around nine tenths being singletons. The CDR3 totals 13 residues. Germline CDR1 SGHVS, CDR2 FNYEAQ. Deletions cut 5 bases from V and 7 bases from J, with 15 bases between. The study sampled blood at baseline, cycle 4 day 1, and cycle 7 day 1. The receptor was derived from an adult with an advanced solid tumor such as melanoma, head and neck, liver or kidney cancer. The chain joins TRBV7-6 to TRBJ2-7; either TRBD1 or TRBD2 may supply D (5 bases each). This specimen was CD4+ or CD8+ T cells sorted from blood, taken in a trial of the OX40 agonist ivuxolimab. CDR3: CASSPTVWGEQYF. The CDR3 nucleotides are TGTGCCAGCAGCCCGACTGTCTGGGGGGAGCAGTACTTC.